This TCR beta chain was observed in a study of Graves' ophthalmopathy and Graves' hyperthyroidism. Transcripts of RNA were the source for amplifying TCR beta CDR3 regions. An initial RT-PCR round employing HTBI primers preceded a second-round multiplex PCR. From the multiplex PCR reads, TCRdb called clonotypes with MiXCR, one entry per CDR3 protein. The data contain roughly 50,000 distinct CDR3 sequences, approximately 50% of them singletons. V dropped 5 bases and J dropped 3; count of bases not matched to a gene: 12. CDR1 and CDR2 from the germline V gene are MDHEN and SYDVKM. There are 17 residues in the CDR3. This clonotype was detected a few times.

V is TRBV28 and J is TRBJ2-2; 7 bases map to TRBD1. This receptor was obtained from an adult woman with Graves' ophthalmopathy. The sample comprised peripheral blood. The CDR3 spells CASSRILPGQYTGELFF. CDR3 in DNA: TGTGCCAGCAGTAGGATTCTACCGGGACAGTACACCGGGGAGCTGTTTTTT.